This TCR beta chain was obtained from a study of T cells after yellow fever vaccination. The CDR3 length is 13 residues. Germline V gene sequence: CDR1 SQVTM, CDR2 ANQGSEA. The J segment lost 4 bases and the V segment lost 5 bases, leaving 7 bases of the junction unmatched. One entry per CDR3 protein results from TCRdb running MiXCR on the 5' RACE reads. The table has 20,000 to 25,000 distinct CDR3 sequences, less than 5.5% seen once. This clonotype has at least ten counts. The chain carries TRBV29-1 and TRBJ1-2, with TRBD1 matching 7 bases. Sequences were derived from PBMCs, either bulk or a sorted T-cell subset (CD4+, CD8+, memory, or dextramer-sorted; not recorded which), sampled roughly seven weeks after the first yellow fever vaccination. The sequence was collected from a man between 18 and 29 years old who received the YFV17D yellow fever vaccine. CDR3 sequence: CSVRTGYSYGYTF. The CDR3 bases are TGCAGCGTTCGGACAGGATACAGCTATGGCTACACCTTC.